This entry lists 4 T cell receptor beta chains sequenced from one sample in a study of PD-1 blockade in mismatch repair-deficient tumors. This table comes from immunoSEQ multiplex PCR, and its TCRdb copy is limited to in-frame clones, with some not included. The sample records under 75,000 clones, around 89% being singletons. The sequencing here drew on peripheral blood, taken 52 weeks after starting pembrolizumab. The source is an adult with mismatch repair-deficient cancer.

The rearrangement links TRBV7-6 to TRBJ2-7; the D gene is possibly TRBD2 (5 bases). The CDR3 runs 12 residues. Looked up from germline, CDR1 is SGHVS and CDR2 is FNYEAQ. Trimming stripped 0 bases from V and 7 bases from J, with 7 bases between. The CDR3 DNA reads TGTGCCAGCAGCTTAGCCCCGGGGGAGCAGTACTTC. It encodes CASSLAPGEQYF.

The gene calls are TRBV19 and TRBJ2-7; 7 bases agree with TRBD1. The CDR3 covers 14 residues. Unmatched junction bases numbered 5, after V lost 3 bases and J lost 3 bases. Per the germline V gene, CDR1 is LNHDA and CDR2 is SQIVND (reference sequence). The CDR3 is CASSIRGQYYEQYF. CDR3 coding DNA: TGTGCCAGTAGTATCCGGGGACAGTACTACGAGCAGTACTTC.

The rearrangement uses TRBV5-1 and TRBJ2-7, with 7 bases lining up with TRBD1. Looked up from germline, CDR1 is SGHRS and CDR2 is YFSETQ. Trimming took 2 bases from V and 5 from J; bases not matched to a gene: 7. CDR3 length: 14 amino acids. CDR3 nucleotide sequence: TGCGCCAGCAGCTTCGGGCAGGGGGTGGACGAGCAGTACTTC. Translation: CASSFGQGVDEQYF.

This clone appeared a few times. This chain's CDR3 is CASSQGTGYEQYF. The CDR3 DNA reads TGCGCCAGCAGCCAAGGGACAGGGTATGAGCAGTACTTC. V usage is TRBV4-1 and J usage is TRBJ2-7; 8 nucleotides align to TRBD1. Germline lookup yields CDR1 MGHRA and CDR2 YSYEKL. This CDR3 comprises 13 residues. J lost 7 bases, V lost 1 base, and 3 bases had no gene match.